This T cell receptor (beta chain) was found in a study of blood T cell repertoires in COVID-19. Study in general: From T cells, B-cell-depleted T cells, or PBMCs came the material, which was cDNA or gDNA.

This CDR3 has 18 residues. The V gene's germline CDR1 is SGHTS and CDR2 YDEGEE. Trimming removed 4 bases from V and 2 bases from J; junction bases left unmatched: 12. Sequencing used immunoSEQ multiplex PCR; TCRdb keeps in-frame clones, though not all of them. The sample records 250,000 or so clones, around 91% being singletons. The gene calls are TRBV5-8 and TRBJ1-4; TRBD1 matches at 9 bases. The receptor comes from a woman aged 55-69 years with COVID-19, enrolled during active disease. The sequenced sample was peripheral blood. The CDR3 spells CASSPEGGQGMTNEKLFF. The DNA of the CDR3 is TGTGCCAGCAGCCCGGAAGGGGGACAGGGAATGACTAATGAAAAACTGTTTTTT.